Sequencing of this T cell receptor (beta chain) was carried out in a study of blood T cell repertoires in COVID-19. Per the germline V gene, CDR1 is MNHEY and CDR2 is SVGAGI. The CDR3 runs 15 residues. Trimming took 4 bases from V and 3 from J; bases not matched to a gene: 8. Only in-frame clones appear in the TCRdb table, and some are missing; sequencing was by immunoSEQ multiplex PCR. The sample records 130,000 to 150,000 clones, around nine tenths being singletons. V usage is TRBV6-5 and J usage is TRBJ2-7; 8 nucleotides agree with TRBD2. This TCR came from a woman aged 40 to 49 with acute or convalescent COVID-19. Sequencing was carried out using peripheral blood. CDR3 in amino acids: CASSSGAGDHYEQYF. CDR3 sequence (DNA): TGTGCCAGCAGTTCTGGAGCGGGGGACCACTACGAGCAGTACTTC.